This T cell receptor (beta chain) was identified in a study of shared clonotypes between healthy human individuals. Study observations and caveats: The sharing of 4% to 5.5% of naive CD4 clonotypes was seen across a few donors.

The sorted-subset replicate PCRs were given roughly 190 ng DNA, which is around 29,000 T cell genomes. Clones were sequenced by immunoSEQ multiplex PCR, and TCRdb holds only the in-frame ones, with some missing. The sample lists about 1,800,000 clones, roughly 95% occurring once. In the case of this clone: Its antigen is undetermined.

The naive CD8 subset, CD45RO-negative cells positively selected for CCR7, excluded terminally differentiated effector memory CD45RA+ cells. The CDR3 sequence is 13 residues long. Trimming removed 3 bases from V and 4 bases from J, with 9 bases in between. Per the germline V gene, CDR1 is SGHVS and CDR2 is FNYEAQ. Sequenced material: naive CD8+ T cells sorted from blood. The receptor was isolated from a man between 18 and 35 years old in good health. The chain recombines TRBV7-6 with TRBJ1-1, with D maybe TRBD1 (5 bases). CDR3 region: CASSFDGGTEAFF. The DNA for the CDR3 is TGTGCCAGCAGCTTCGATGGGGGCACTGAAGCTTTCTTT.